Listed below are T cell receptor beta chains from one sample, sequenced in a study of type 1 and type 2 diabetes patients. From the multiplex PCR reads, TCRdb called clonotypes with MiXCR, one entry per CDR3 protein. This sample has a few hundred thousand distinct CDR3 sequences, with around 47% found just once. Input material: peripheral blood mononuclear cells (PBMCs). These receptors all stem from a man between 18 and 29 years old with type 2 diabetes. The CDR3 runs from the conserved cysteine through the conserved F or W. The D gene is left open where the match is weak. Clone sizes are given selectively: once, few, many, or a class where the clone is expanded.

clone size	V gene	D gene	J gene	CDR3 protein	CDR3 DNA
NA	TRBV6-6	NA	TRBJ2-1	CASRMTDSYNEQFF	TGTGCCAGCAGAATGACAGACTCCTACAATGAGCAGTTCTTC
NA	TRBV6-5	NA	TRBJ1-1	CASRQWGTEAFF	TGTGCCAGCAGACAGTGGGGAACTGAAGCTTTCTTT
once	TRBV28	NA	TRBJ1-5	CASVPGDSNQPQHF	TGTGCCAGCGTCCCGGGAGATAGCAATCAGCCCCAGCATTTT
NA	TRBV28	NA	TRBJ2-3	CASSPPMSPAQYF	TGTGCCAGCAGTCCCCCAATGAGTCCGGCGCAGTATTTT
few	TRBV25-1	NA	TRBJ2-7	CASSGSLSSYEQYF	TGTGCCAGCAGTGGCAGCTTGAGCTCCTACGAGCAGTACTTC
few	TRBV14	TRBD1	TRBJ1-5	CASSSGTGIYQPQHF	TGTGCCAGCAGTTCCGGGACAGGGATCTATCAGCCCCAGCATTTT
few	TRBV7-6	TRBD2	TRBJ2-7	CASSPSGGASYEQYF	TGTGCCAGCAGCCCCAGCGGGGGGGCCTCCTACGAGCAGTACTTC
once	TRBV7-2	NA	TRBJ2-3	CASSPYIGTQYF	TGTGCCAGCAGCCCCTACATAGGTACGCAGTATTTT
few	TRBV6-5	NA	TRBJ1-2	CASSTGGTYGYTF	TGTGCCAGCAGTACCGGGGGGACGTATGGCTACACCTTC
few	TRBV28	NA	TRBJ2-7	CASKFGQRYEQYF	TGTGCCAGCAAGTTTGGACAGCGCTACGAGCAGTACTTC
many	TRBV2	TRBD1	TRBJ2-2	CASSPKGTGGGTGELFF	TGTGCCAGCAGCCCTAAGGGGACAGGGGGTGGCACCGGGGAGCTGTTTTTT
NA	TRBV2	NA	TRBJ2-7	CASKLRGLAHEKEQYF	TGTGCCAGCAAACTCCGGGGACTCGCGCATGAAAAGGAGCAGTACTTC
NA	TRBV19	NA	TRBJ2-1	CASSNPFPNEQFF	TGTGCCAGTAGTAACCCCTTCCCCAATGAGCAGTTCTTC
NA	TRBV6-5	NA	TRBJ2-3	CASSYDGPRLDTQYF	TGTGCCAGCAGTTACGACGGGCCTCGCTTGGATACGCAGTATTTT
few	TRBV7-8	NA	TRBJ2-7	CASRPGTRSSYEQYF	TGTGCCAGCAGACCCGGGACTCGAAGCTCCTACGAGCAGTACTTC
NA	TRBV7-3	NA	TRBJ2-3	CASSPNPGLNTDTQYF	TGTGCCAGCAGCCCTAACCCCGGACTAAACACAGATACGCAGTATTTT
NA	TRBV12-5	NA	TRBJ2-1	CASTRRGGPYNEQFF	TGTGCCAGCACCCGAAGGGGGGGCCCCTACAATGAGCAGTTCTTC
NA	TRBV7-2	TRBD2	TRBJ2-3	CASSLKWGGAGGPTQYF	TGTGCCAGCAGCTTAAAGTGGGGGGGCGCGGGAGGACCTACGCAGTATTTT
NA	TRBV11-2	NA	TRBJ2-7	CASSLVLAEAYEQYF	TGTGCCAGCAGCTTAGTCCTTGCGGAAGCCTACGAGCAGTACTTC
NA	TRBV7-2	TRBD1	TRBJ2-7	CASSGQGLDEQYF	TGTGCCAGCAGTGGACAGGGGCTGGACGAGCAGTACTTC
few	TRBV4-1	NA	TRBJ2-7	CASSGTVRWGGEQYF	TGCGCCAGCAGCGGGACAGTCCGCTGGGGGGGCGAGCAGTACTTC
NA	TRBV15	TRBD1	TRBJ1-2	CATSRVTGELVRGYTF	TGTGCCACCAGCAGAGTAACAGGGGAATTGGTCCGTGGCTACACCTTC
NA	TRBV6-6	NA	TRBJ1-2	CASSSTALGYGYTF	TGTGCCAGCAGTTCCACAGCTCTGGGCTATGGCTACACCTTC
few	TRBV7-8	NA	TRBJ2-2	CASPPRGRGNTGELFF	TGTGCCAGCCCCCCCCGGGGACGGGGAAACACCGGGGAGCTGTTTTTT
NA	TRBV12-3/TRBV12-4	NA	TRBJ2-7	CASSLETGVSYEQYF	TGTGCCAGCAGTTTAGAGACGGGGGTATCCTACGAGCAGTACTTC
NA	TRBV7-8	TRBD1	TRBJ2-7	CASRTGVNSYEQYF	TGTGCCAGCAGGACAGGGGTTAACTCCTACGAGCAGTACTTC
NA	TRBV7-2	NA	TRBJ1-2	CASSPREVGYTF	TGTGCCAGCAGCCCAAGGGAGGTCGGCTACACCTTC
NA	TRBV7-3	NA	TRBJ2-3	CASSATGDGGLVTQYF	TGTGCCAGCAGCGCTACAGGGGATGGGGGGCTTGTTACGCAGTATTTT
NA	TRBV5-1	NA	TRBJ1-1	CASTSGGLNTEAFF	TGCGCCAGCACATCCGGAGGGCTTAACACTGAAGCTTTCTTT
few	TRBV6-5	NA	TRBJ2-2	CASSYSTSGELFF	TGTGCCAGCAGTTACTCAACATCCGGGGAGCTGTTTTTT
NA	TRBV29-1	NA	TRBJ2-3	CSVQGPSTDTQYF	TGCAGCGTACAGGGACCTAGCACAGATACGCAGTATTTT
NA	TRBV7-3	NA	TRBJ2-5	CANSRTNQETQYF	TGTGCCAACAGCCGGACAAACCAAGAGACCCAGTACTTC
NA	TRBV14	NA	TRBJ2-1	CASSAWGFSYNEQFF	TGTGCCAGCAGCGCCTGGGGATTCTCCTACAATGAGCAGTTCTTC
NA	TRBV5-1	NA	TRBJ1-4	CASSSEGAGEKLFF	TGCGCCAGCAGCTCGGAGGGAGCGGGAGAAAAACTGTTTTTT
NA	TRBV7-3	TRBD2	TRBJ2-1	CASSPTSGRNNEQFF	TGTGCCAGCTCACCCACTAGCGGGCGTAACAATGAGCAGTTCTTC
NA	TRBV7-3	TRBD1	TRBJ1-2	CASRDRATGAGYTF	TGTGCCAGTCGGGATAGAGCGACAGGGGCTGGCTACACCTTC
few	TRBV15	NA	TRBJ2-7	CATSNTRTNTYEQYF	TGTGCCACCAGCAACACGCGGACAAACACCTACGAGCAGTACTTC
NA	TRBV19	NA	TRBJ1-1	CASSTYDRSVAFF	TGTGCCAGTAGTACCTATGACAGGAGCGTAGCTTTCTTT
NA	TRBV7-2	NA	TRBJ1-5	CASSLGPQGHQPQHF	TGTGCCAGCAGCTTAGGCCCACAGGGACATCAGCCCCAGCATTTT
NA	TRBV2	NA	TRBJ2-3	CASSEGPDTQYF	TGTGCCAGCAGTGAAGGGCCAGATACGCAGTATTTT
NA	TRBV27	NA	TRBJ1-4	CASSTGVNEKLFF	TGTGCCAGCAGTACAGGAGTTAATGAAAAACTGTTTTTT
NA	TRBV20-1	NA	TRBJ2-1	CSAGGDREQFF	TGCAGTGCTGGTGGGGACCGCGAGCAGTTCTTC
NA	TRBV7-8	NA	TRBJ1-5	CASSLGGFGNQPQHF	TGTGCCAGCAGCTTAGGTGGATTCGGCAATCAGCCCCAGCATTTT
NA	TRBV7-2	TRBD2	TRBJ2-1	CASRQAGGNEQFF	TGTGCCAGCAGACAAGCGGGAGGCAATGAGCAGTTCTTC
NA	TRBV7-6	TRBD2	TRBJ2-5	CASSPRHSGGTETQYF	TGTGCCAGCAGCCCTCGCCATAGCGGGGGGACGGAGACCCAGTACTTC
NA	TRBV7-9	NA	TRBJ1-5	CASSLDSGQPQHF	TGTGCCAGCAGCTTAGACTCAGGTCAGCCCCAGCATTTT
NA	TRBV4-3	TRBD1	TRBJ2-2	CASSQESGTGGTGELFF	TGCGCCAGCAGCCAAGAATCCGGGACAGGGGGCACCGGGGAGCTGTTTTTT
once	TRBV19	TRBD1	TRBJ1-5	CASRDRGRTDTQHF	TGTGCCAGTAGAGACAGGGGGCGTACAGATACGCAGCATTTT
few	TRBV6-6	NA	TRBJ2-5	CASRRQVQETQYF	TGTGCCAGCAGACGACAGGTCCAAGAGACCCAGTACTTC
NA	TRBV2	TRBD2	TRBJ2-7	CASSPRLAGGSYEQYF	TGTGCCAGCAGTCCAAGACTAGCGGGAGGCTCCTACGAGCAGTACTTC
NA	TRBV19	TRBD2	TRBJ2-7	CASSIRPRGGASGDVSYEQYF	TGTGCCAGTAGTATACGGCCCCGCGGCGGGGCTAGCGGGGACGTCTCCTACGAGCAGTACTTC
few	TRBV28	NA	TRBJ2-5	CASTLGQGKGTQYF	TGTGCCAGCACCCTAGGGCAGGGGAAGGGGACCCAGTACTTC
few	TRBV6-5	TRBD1	TRBJ1-5	CASRSTGNQPQHF	TGTGCCAGCAGGTCGACAGGGAATCAGCCCCAGCATTTT
once	TRBV7-8	TRBD1	TRBJ1-4	CASSDLGQPNKKLFF	TGTGCCAGCAGCGACCTGGGACAGCCTAATAAAAAACTGTTTTTT
NA	TRBV15	TRBD2	TRBJ2-5	CATSRGNGRTRETQYF	TGTGCCACCAGCAGAGGAAACGGGAGGACCAGGGAGACCCAGTACTTC
few	TRBV7-9	NA	TRBJ2-7	CASSFSRGRLSYEQYF	TGTGCCAGCAGCTTCTCCAGGGGCCGCCTCTCCTACGAGCAGTACTTC
many	TRBV30	TRBD1	TRBJ2-7	CAWSVGTGTYEQYF	TGTGCCTGGAGTGTCGGGACAGGCACCTACGAGCAGTACTTC
NA	TRBV4-1	NA	TRBJ2-1	CASSQVMSINEQFF	TGCGCCAGCAGTCAAGTCATGTCCATCAATGAGCAGTTCTTC
NA	TRBV19	NA	TRBJ1-1	CASSIDDFRAYTEAFF	TGTGCCAGTAGTATTGATGATTTTCGGGCGTACACTGAAGCTTTCTTT